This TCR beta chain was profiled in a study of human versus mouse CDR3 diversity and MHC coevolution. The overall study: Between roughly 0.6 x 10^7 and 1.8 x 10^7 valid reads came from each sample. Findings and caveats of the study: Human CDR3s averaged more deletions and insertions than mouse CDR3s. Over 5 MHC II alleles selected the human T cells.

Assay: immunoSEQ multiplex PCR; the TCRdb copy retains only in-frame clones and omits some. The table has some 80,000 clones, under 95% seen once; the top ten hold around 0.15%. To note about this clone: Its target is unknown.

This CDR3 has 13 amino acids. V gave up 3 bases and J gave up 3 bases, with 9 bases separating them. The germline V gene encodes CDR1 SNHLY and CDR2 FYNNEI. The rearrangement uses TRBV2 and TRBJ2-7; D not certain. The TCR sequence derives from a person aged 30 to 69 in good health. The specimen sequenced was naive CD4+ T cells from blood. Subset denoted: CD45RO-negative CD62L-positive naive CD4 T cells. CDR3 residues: CASSDAHVYEQYF. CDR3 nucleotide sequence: TGTGCCAGCAGTGACGCGCATGTCTACGAGCAGTACTTC. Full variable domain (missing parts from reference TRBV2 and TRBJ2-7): EPEVTQTPSHQVTQMGQEVILRCVPISNHLYFYWYRQILGQKVEFLVSFYNNEISEKSEIFDDQFSVERPDGSNFTLKIRSTKLEDSAMYFCASSDAHVYEQYFGPGTRLTVT.